The 32 T cell receptor beta chains in this list originate from one sample, sequenced in a study of T cells in Graves' hyperthyroidism and ophthalmopathy. Amplification of TCR beta CDR3 regions used RNA as the template. The TCR CDR3 first-round RT-PCR relied on the HTBI primer set. TCRdb independently ran MiXCR on the multiplex PCR reads; one entry per CDR3 protein. This repertoire shows about 58,000 distinct CDR3 sequences, around 50% found once; its top ten account for around 12%. The sample was blood. All receptors derive from a woman in her 30s with Graves' ophthalmopathy.

The chain employs TRBV7-3 and TRBJ2-7, with TRBD2 as a possible D gene (6 bases). CDR1 and CDR2 from the germline V gene are SGHTA and FQGTGA. The CDR3 covers 13 residues. Trimming removed 6 bases from V and 7 bases from J, with 16 bases in between. The CDR3 protein is CASSLGGTGEQYF. The CDR3 DNA sequence: TGTGCCAGCAGTCTTGGGGGGACCGGGGAGCAGTACTTC. Drawing the rest from reference TRBV7-3 and TRBJ2-7, the complete variable domain is GAGVSQTPSNKVTEKGKYVELRCDPISGHTALYWYRQSLGQGPEFLIYFQGTGAADDSGLPNDRFFAVRPEGSVSTLKIQRTERGDSAVYLCASSLGGTGEQYFGPGTRLTVT.

This clonotype came up many times. The genes are TRBV4-1 and TRBJ1-1; D is possibly TRBD1 (6 bases). Trimming stripped 1 base from V and 2 bases from J, with 14 bases between. CDR1 and CDR2 from the germline V gene are MGHRA and YSYEKL. There are 16 residues in the CDR3. DNA for the CDR3: TGCGCCAGCAGCCAAGGGCTACAGGGAGTAAACACTGAAGCTTTCTTT. Protein sequence: CASSQGLQGVNTEAFF.

The rearrangement joins TRBV19 to TRBJ1-5; D is unresolved. The CDR3 covers 13 residues. V gave up 3 bases and J gave up 9 bases, with 12 bases separating them. CDR1 and CDR2 from the germline V gene are LNHDA and SQIVND (reference sequence). Written as DNA, the CDR3 is TGTGCCAGTAGTATCTGGCCCAAACCGCCCCAGCATTTT. Residues: CASSIWPKPPQHF.

The chain combines TRBV7-9 with TRBJ2-2; 8 bases map to TRBD1. The CDR3 is 15 residues long. Trimming took 6 bases from V and 6 from J; bases not matched to a gene: 9. Germline values: CDR1 SEHNR, CDR2 FQNEAQ (reference sequence). The CDR3 is CASRPKTGAAGELFF. The CDR3 DNA sequence: TGTGCCAGCAGACCAAAGACAGGGGCTGCCGGGGAGCTGTTTTTT.

Concerning this clonotype itself: A read error is likely, as this CDR3 ends without the conserved phenylalanine or tryptophan. V is TRBV19 and J is TRBJ2-1; 10 positions match TRBD2. This CDR3 is built from 15 residues. Germline loops: CDR1 LNHDA, CDR2 SQIVND (reference sequence). This CDR3 is CASTRTSGTYNEQFL. The CDR3 region has the DNA TGTGCTAGTACCCGGACTAGCGGTACCTACAATGAGCAGTTCCTC.

This clonotype was seen many times. CDR3 sequence: CASSLAPGAGYTF. Written as DNA, the CDR3 is TGTGCCAGCAGCTTAGCCCCAGGGGCCGGCTACACCTTC. The rearrangement links TRBV7-9 to TRBJ1-2; a weak D match, TRBD1 (6 bases). The germline V and J ends were trimmed by 0 bases and 8 bases, with 10 bases remaining between them. Germline values: CDR1 SEHNR, CDR2 FQNEAQ (reference sequence). This CDR3 region has 13 residues.

This clonotype showed up many times. The chain links TRBV7-9 to TRBJ2-7; 7 bases fit TRBD1. Trimming removed 1 base from V and 4 bases from J; junction bases left unmatched: 4. Germline CDR1 is SEHNR and CDR2 is FQNEAQ (reference sequence). The CDR3 totals 14 residues. This CDR3 is CASSLGTGVYEQYF. CDR3 nucleotide sequence: TGTGCCAGCAGCTTAGGCACAGGGGTTTACGAGCAGTACTTC. Drawing the rest from reference TRBV7-9 and TRBJ2-7, the complete variable domain is DTGVSQNPRHKITKRGQNVTFRCDPISEHNRLYWYRQTLGQGPEFLTYFQNEAQLEKSRLLSDRFSAERPKGSFSTLEIQRTEQGDSAMYLCASSLGTGVYEQYFGPGTRLTVT.

This clonotype showed up many times. The chain uses TRBV7-9 and TRBJ2-1; 10 bases are a match to TRBD2. The V gene end was trimmed by 5 bases and the J gene end by 8 bases; junction bases not matched to a gene: 15. This CDR3 comprises 17 residues. Germline-derived CDR1 and CDR2 are SEHNR and FQNEAQ (reference sequence). DNA of the CDR3: TGTGCCAGCAGCGCCTTGTTGGGGGGCGGGACTAGCGATGAGCAGTTCTTC. It translates to CASSALLGGGTSDEQFF. The full variable domain, completed using reference TRBV7-9 and TRBJ2-1, is DTGVSQNPRHKITKRGQNVTFRCDPISEHNRLYWYRQTLGQGPEFLTYFQNEAQLEKSRLLSDRFSAERPKGSFSTLEIQRTEQGDSAMYLCASSALLGGGTSDEQFFGPGTRLTVL.

The chain carries TRBV7-9 and TRBJ2-1, with TRBD2 identical over 16 bases. Germline trimming cut 5 bases from V and 3 bases from J; bases unmatched to any gene: 7. The CDR3 runs to 18 residues. CDR1 and CDR2 from the germline V gene are SEHNR and FQNEAQ (reference sequence). The CDR3 DNA follows: TGTGCCAGCAGCAGGGGACTAGCGGGAGGGCACAACTACAATGAGCAGTTCTTC. Protein: CASSRGLAGGHNYNEQFF.

The gene calls are TRBV7-9 and TRBJ1-5; no reliable D call. Germline V lookup: CDR1 SEHNR, CDR2 FQNEAQ (reference sequence). The CDR3 runs to 15 residues. Trimming removed 2 bases at V and 7 bases at J, with 15 bases between. DNA of the CDR3: TGTGCCAGCAGCTTAAATTGGGCAGGAGACCAGCCCCAGCATTTT. Its translation is CASSLNWAGDQPQHF. Variable domain in full (rest from reference TRBV7-9 and TRBJ1-5): DTGVSQNPRHKITKRGQNVTFRCDPISEHNRLYWYRQTLGQGPEFLTYFQNEAQLEKSRLLSDRFSAERPKGSFSTLEIQRTEQGDSAMYLCASSLNWAGDQPQHFGDGTRLSIL.

V gene TRBV20-1 combines with J gene TRBJ2-5; D is undetermined. Germline values: CDR1 DFQATT, CDR2 SNEGSKA (reference sequence). The V and J ends lost 3 bases and 5 bases respectively, with 4 bases between them. This CDR3 is 10 amino acids long. CDR3 sequence: CSARAETQYF. DNA of the CDR3: TGCAGTGCTAGGGCTGAGACCCAGTACTTC.

This clonotype occurred many times. This chain connects TRBV28 to TRBJ2-7; 9 bases align to TRBD2. Trimming removed 3 bases from V and 2 bases from J; junction bases left unmatched: 5. CDR1 is MDHEN and CDR2 is SYDVKM in the germline V gene. CDR3 size: 15 residues. Here the CDR3 DNA reads TGTGCCAGCAGTTTGCGGGCTAGCGGGGCCTACGAGCAGTACTTC. This gives the protein CASSLRASGAYEQYF. Variable domain in full (rest from reference TRBV28 and TRBJ2-7): DVKVTQSSRYLVKRTGEKVFLECVQDMDHENMFWYRQDPGLGLRLIYFSYDVKMKEKGDIPEGYSVSREKKERFSLILESASTNQTSMYLCASSLRASGAYEQYFGPGTRLTVT.

V and J are TRBV6-6 and TRBJ1-6; D uncertain. Germline CDR1 and CDR2: MNHNY and SVGAGI (reference sequence). The V gene lost 5 bases and the J gene lost 8 bases, with 10 bases spanning the gap. This CDR3 is 13 amino acids long. CDR3 coding DNA: TGTGCCAGCAGTGAAGGGTTAGATTCACCCCTCCACTTT. Its protein product is CASSEGLDSPLHF.

This clonotype was seen repeatedly, ten times or more. The V gene is TRBV9, the J gene TRBJ1-5; D gene unclear. Germline CDR1 is SGDLS and CDR2 is YYNGEE. This CDR3 region has 11 residues. The V and J ends lost 6 bases and 7 bases respectively, with 8 bases between them. CDR3 bases: TGTGCCAGCATTGATGAGCAGCCCCAGCATTTT. This gives the protein CASIDEQPQHF.

The V call is TRBV7-7, the J call TRBJ2-1, with D uncertain. The germline gives CDR1 SSHAT, CDR2 FNYEAQ (reference sequence). CDR3 length: 12 residues. The CDR3 protein is CARVTVGNEQFF. CDR3 in DNA: TGTGCTAGAGTTACCGTGGGGAATGAGCAGTTCTTC.

This clonotype was seen many times. J is TRBJ2-3 and V is TRBV6-5, with TRBD2 identical over 8 bases. J lost 0 bases, V lost 2 bases, and 4 bases had no gene match. Germline CDR1 and CDR2: MNHEY and SVGAGI. CDR3 size: 16 residues. The CDR3 nucleotides are TGTGCCAGCAGTTACGATAGCGGGATTAGCACAGATACGCAGTATTTT. Its protein product is CASSYDSGISTDTQYF.

This clonotype is a singleton in its sample. The gene calls are TRBV9 and TRBJ2-5; D perhaps matches TRBD1 (5 bases). The length of the CDR3 is 15 residues. Germline V gives CDR1 SGDLS, CDR2 YYNGEE. Trimming left V 3 bases short and J 4 bases short, with 16 bases between. CDR3 DNA: TGTGCCAGCAGCGCGTCGACAGCGAGCTCAGAGACCCAGTACTTC. This gives the protein CASSASTASSETQYF. The full variable domain, in which reference TRBV9 and TRBJ2-5 provide the parts outside the CDR3, is DSGVTQTPKHLITATGQRVTLRCSPRSGDLSVYWYQQSLDQGLQFLIQYYNGEERAKGNILERFSAQQFPDLHSELNLSSLELGDSALYFCASSASTASSETQYFGPGTRLLVL.

The CDR3 coding sequence is TGTGCCAGCGGGAGCGGAACCGGGGAGCTGTTTTTT. Translated: CASGSGTGELFF. This sequence joins TRBV25-1 and TRBJ2-2, with a possible D match to TRBD2 (5 bases). V was clipped by 8 bases and J by 5 bases, with 9 bases between them. Germline values: CDR1 MGHDK, CDR2 SYGVNS. The CDR3 runs 12 residues.

The chain carries TRBV2 and TRBJ2-2, with D perhaps being TRBD1 or TRBD2 (5 bases each). CDR1 and CDR2 from the germline V gene are SNHLY and FYNNEI. The CDR3 covers 13 residues. Trimming removed 6 bases from V and 4 bases from J, with 9 bases in between. The CDR3 DNA sequence: TGTGCCAGCAGCGCAGGGACCACCGGGGAGCTGTTTTTT. Protein: CASSAGTTGELFF.

The chain has TRBV15 and TRBJ1-6; TRBD1 matches 7 bases. J lost 9 bases, V lost 1 base, and 3 bases had no gene match. The CDR3 extends over 14 amino acids. Germline CDR1 LNHNV, CDR2 YYDKDF (reference sequence). The CDR3 sequence is CATSRGQGRSPLHF. The CDR3 DNA reads as TGTGCCACCAGCAGAGGACAGGGTCGTTCACCCCTCCACTTT.

This clonotype was picked up many times. V usage is TRBV11-2 and J usage is TRBJ2-3; possible D gene TRBD2, 5 bases. Per the germline V gene, CDR1 is SGHAT and CDR2 is FQNNGV. The CDR3 is 15 residues long. V was pared by 4 bases and J by 0 bases, with 11 bases between. The CDR3 coding sequence is TGTGCCAGCAGCTCACCCCGACTAAGCACAGATACGCAGTATTTT. Residues: CASSSPRLSTDTQYF.

Notes on this clonotype: In this CDR3 the conserved last residue, phenylalanine or tryptophan, is missing, so a read error is likely. The rearrangement joins TRBV20-1 to TRBJ2-3, with 10 bases lining up with TRBD1. Per the germline V gene, CDR1 is DFQATT and CDR2 is SNEGSKA (reference sequence). The CDR3 contains 14 residues. J was trimmed by 5 bases and V by 5 bases; bases with no gene match: 7. CDR3 DNA: TGCAGTGCTCGACCCCGGGACAGGGGAGATACGCAGTATCTT. This codes for CSARPRDRGDTQYL.

This clonotype was recorded many times. This rearrangement joins TRBV5-1 to TRBJ1-1; D ambiguous. Germline values: CDR1 SGHRS, CDR2 YFSETQ. The CDR3 totals 14 residues. V lost 0 bases, J lost 2 bases, and 8 bases lay in between. CDR3: CASSLEALNTEAFF. In DNA, the CDR3 is TGCGCCAGCAGCTTGGAGGCCCTCAACACTGAAGCTTTCTTT.

Remarks on this clonotype: At one boundary the junction diverges from the germline segment, which might be a read error. The gene calls are TRBV20-1 and TRBJ2-5; perhaps D is TRBD1 or TRBD2 (5 bases each). This CDR3 region has 14 residues. Germline loops: CDR1 DFQATT, CDR2 SNEGSKA (reference sequence). CDR3: CSARDGTPWETQHF. CDR3 DNA: TGCAGCGCTAGAGATGGGACCCCGTGGGAGACCCAGCACTTC.

The V and J genes are TRBV30 and TRBJ1-5; D is ambiguous. Per the germline V gene, CDR1 is GTSNPN and CDR2 is SVGIG (reference sequence). The CDR3 contains 13 residues. The V and J ends lost 0 bases and 8 bases respectively, with 11 bases between them. The CDR3 bases are TGTGCCTGGAGTGTAGGCGGCCTAAAGCCCCAGCATTTT. Translating gives CAWSVGGLKPQHF. Using reference TRBV30 and TRBJ1-5 for the parts outside the CDR3, the full variable domain is SQTIHQWPATLVQPVGSPLSLECTVEGTSNPNLYWYRQAAGRGLQLLFYSVGIGQISSEVPQNLSASRPQDRQFILSSKKLLLSDSGFYLCAWSVGGLKPQHFGDGTRLSIL.

The chain is built from TRBV2 and TRBJ1-1; D unclear. V lost 3 bases and J lost 6, with 8 bases in between. The germline CDR1 and CDR2 sequences are SNHLY and FYNNEI. The CDR3 has 12 amino acids. Here the CDR3 reads CASSEGRPEAFF. The CDR3 coding sequence is TGTGCCAGCAGTGAGGGGAGGCCTGAAGCTTTCTTT.

Regarding this clonotype: One end of the junction fails to match germline, which may point to a read error. The chain employs TRBV28 and TRBJ1-1; D gene ambiguous. The CDR3 is 11 amino acids. Germline CDR1 and CDR2: MDHEN and SYDVKM. Written as DNA, the CDR3 is TGTGCCAGCAGTTTAGCCAGGAGAGCTCTCTTT. This translates into CASSLARRALF.

This clonotype was counted at least ten times. V usage is TRBV4-1 and J usage is TRBJ1-2; weak D call: TRBD1 (5 bases). From germline, CDR1 is MGHRA and CDR2 YSYEKL. Trimming pared 4 bases from V and 1 base from J, leaving 13 bases between. The CDR3 covers 15 residues. CDR3 region: CASSRGRESNYGYTF. CDR3 coding DNA: TGCGCCAGCAGCCGGGGCAGGGAAAGTAACTATGGCTACACCTTC.

The chain is built from TRBV11-3 and TRBJ2-3; possibly TRBD2 for D (6 bases). V lost 2 bases to trimming and J lost 1 base, with 13 bases between them. The CDR3 is 16 residues long. Germline CDR1 and CDR2: SGHNT and YENEEA. The CDR3 is CASSLTDSGGTDTQYF. The CDR3 nucleotides are TGTGCCAGCAGCTTAACAGATAGCGGAGGCACAGATACGCAGTATTTT.

At least ten counts were recorded for this clonotype. V usage is TRBV5-4 and J usage is TRBJ1-4; TRBD1 matches at 8 bases. CDR3 length equals 16 residues. V gave up 3 bases and J gave up 3 bases; unmatched junction bases: 7. CDR1 and CDR2 from the germline V gene are SGHNT and YYREEE (reference sequence). CDR3 region: CASSSRTGGPNEKLFF. CDR3 coding DNA: TGTGCCAGCAGCTCGCGCACAGGGGGGCCTAATGAAAAACTGTTTTTT.

This clonotype has only one observation. J is TRBJ2-3 and V is TRBV9; possibly TRBD2 for D (5 bases). The CDR3 has 15 residues. Germline-derived CDR1 and CDR2 are SGDLS and YYNGEE. Trimming took off 4 bases at V and 1 base at J, with 13 bases between the two ends. The CDR3 bases are TGTGCCAGCAGCCCTTGGTCTAGCCGCACAGATACGCAGTATTTT. It specifies CASSPWSSRTDTQYF.

This clonotype was seen ten or more times. V and J are TRBV5-6 and TRBJ1-2; D might be TRBD1 (6 bases). CDR3 length equals 12 residues. The ends were cut back, 0 bases at V and 7 bases at J, with 7 bases in the middle. CDR1 SGHDT and CDR2 YYEEEE come from the germline V gene. CDR3 sequence reads: CASSLARGGYTF. The CDR3 DNA follows: TGTGCCAGCAGCTTGGCCAGGGGTGGCTACACCTTC.